This T cell receptor beta chain was identified in a study of cytomegalovirus exposure and HLA in healthy donors. Study-level points and caveats: Later analysis indicated greater clonal expansion among HLA-associated TCR beta chains than among equally common other chains. HLA allele associations emerged for roughly 16,000 TCR beta sequences in a later analysis, at 0.05 false discovery rate. Across donors, sequencing depth was assumed by presence/absence analyses to be roughly uniform. It was reported in a later analysis that an Asian-associated ancestry cluster showed fewer N-insertions than the roughly 670-donor mean.

The CDR3 consists of 15 residues. V dropped 5 bases and J dropped 4; count of bases not matched to a gene: 7. The germline gives CDR1 SGHTA, CDR2 FQGTGA. In the PCR, 60 Vbeta and 13 Jbeta primers were used. Repertoires were generated with immunoSEQ multiplex PCR, while TCRdb's copy carries only in-frame clones and drops some. The data contain about 55,000 clones, more than 75% of them singletons. Comment on this clone: The antigen is undetermined.

The source material was PBMCs. The source of this sequence is a female donor in good health and CMV-seronegative. The rearrangement joins TRBV7-3 to TRBJ2-1; 8 nucleotides agree with TRBD2. The CDR3: CASSPSRGGYNEQFF. The DNA of the CDR3 is TGTGCCAGCAGCCCCTCCCGGGGGGGTTACAATGAGCAGTTCTTC.